This is a list of T cell receptor beta chains from one sample in a study of cytomegalovirus exposure and HLA in healthy donors. Profiled with immunoSEQ multiplex PCR; TCRdb holds only in-frame clones, not every one. The table shows hundreds of thousands of clones, with roughly 90% occurring only once. Sequenced material: PBMCs. The receptors derive from a woman aged 18-29 years in good health and CMV-seronegative. Each CDR3 is given with its conserved first and last residue. A D gene is named only where the DNA matches it firmly. Not every row has a clone size; where given, it reads once, few, many or a size class.

j_call | d_call | v_call | clone_size | cdr3_aa | cdr3_nt
TRBJ2-3 | TRBD2 | TRBV5-1 | . | CASSLRTSSHTDTQYF | TGCGCCAGCAGCTTACGGACTAGCAGCCACACAGATACGCAGTATTTT
TRBJ2-3 | . | TRBV19 | . | CASSNRLTDTQYF | TGTGCCAGTAGTAACAGGCTCACAGATACGCAGTATTTT
TRBJ1-5 | . | TRBV7-9 | once | CASSLDFGAQHF | TGTGCCAGCAGCTTAGATTTCGGGGCCCAGCATTTT
TRBJ1-1 | . | TRBV27 | . | CASSLSTSNTEAFF | TGTGCCAGCAGTTTATCTACTTCGAACACTGAAGCTTTCTTT
TRBJ2-1 | . | TRBV4-1 | . | CASSQVGSGEQFF | TGCGCCAGCAGCCAAGTTGGCTCGGGTGAGCAGTTCTTC
TRBJ2-3 | . | TRBV30 | . | CAWTGGADTQYF | TGTGCCTGGACCGGGGGAGCAGATACGCAGTATTTT
TRBJ2-1 | TRBD2 | TRBV6-1 | . | CASGSGGASNEQFF | TGTGCCAGCGGAAGCGGGGGGGCATCTAATGAGCAGTTCTTC
TRBJ2-7 | TRBD1 | TRBV7-9 | . | CASSLTGGRSYEQYF | TGTGCCAGCAGCTTGACAGGGGGCAGGTCGTACGAGCAGTACTTC
TRBJ1-1 | . | TRBV6-1 | few | CASSEAPGAGTEAFF | TGTGCCAGCAGTGAAGCCCCAGGGGCGGGCACTGAAGCTTTCTTT
TRBJ1-2 | TRBD1 | TRBV6-5 | . | CASSQTGAGYGYTF | TGTGCCAGCAGCCAGACAGGGGCAGGCTATGGCTACACCTTC
TRBJ2-3 | TRBD2 | TRBV25-1 | . | CASSATGGLPSTDTQYF | TGTGCCAGCAGCGCTACGGGGGGACTGCCAAGCACAGATACGCAGTATTTT
TRBJ1-6 | TRBD1 | TRBV4-2 | . | CASSPGDREGSPLHF | TGTGCCAGCAGCCCCGGGGACAGGGAAGGGTCACCCCTCCACTTT
TRBJ2-7 | TRBD2 | TRBV7-6 | . | CASSSREGTSGRYEQYF | TGTGCCAGCAGCTCCAGGGAAGGGACTAGCGGGAGATACGAGCAGTACTTC
TRBJ2-3 | . | TRBV28 | . | CATVSSTDTQYF | TGTGCCACCGTGAGCAGCACAGATACGCAGTATTTT
TRBJ2-7 | . | TRBV15 | many | CATSRDGEGAEQYF | TGTGCCACCAGCAGAGATGGTGAGGGAGCGGAGCAGTACTTC
TRBJ2-5 | . | TRBV2 | . | CASSVVYQETQYF | TGTGCCAGCAGTGTCGTCTACCAAGAGACCCAGTACTTC
TRBJ1-1 | TRBD1 | TRBV6-6 | . | CASSDRVGPEAFF | TGTGCCAGCAGTGACAGGGTAGGGCCTGAAGCTTTCTTT
TRBJ2-5 | . | TRBV5-1 | once | CASSFLAGQETQYF | TGCGCCAGCAGCTTCCTTGCAGGGCAAGAGACCCAGTACTTC
TRBJ1-2 | . | TRBV29-1 | . | CSVGAGQGYTF | TGCAGCGTGGGGGCAGGGCAAGGCTACACCTTC
TRBJ2-7 | . | TRBV5-4 | . | CASSEGDLTGYEQYF | TGTGCCAGCAGCGAGGGAGACTTGACCGGGTACGAGCAGTACTTC
TRBJ2-5 | TRBD2 | TRBV5-1 | . | CASRSGLAGAQETQYF | TGCGCCAGCAGGTCCGGACTAGCGGGAGCCCAAGAGACCCAGTACTTC
TRBJ1-6 | . | TRBV28 | . | CATLLAGSPLHF | TGTGCCACCCTCCTCGCGGGTTCACCCCTCCACTTT
TRBJ2-3 | TRBD2 | TRBV18 | . | CASSPLSGRATDTQYF | TGTGCCAGCTCACCACTTAGCGGGAGGGCCACAGATACGCAGTATTTT
TRBJ2-5 | . | TRBV2 | . | CASRNSPAVQETQYF | TGTGCCAGCAGGAACTCTCCAGCGGTCCAAGAGACCCAGTACTTC
TRBJ2-7 | . | TRBV11-2 | . | CASSLGLRGSSYEQYF | TGTGCCAGCAGCTTAGGTCTGCGGGGAAGTTCCTACGAGCAGTACTTC